This TCR beta chain was sequenced during a study of CD8 T cells in ankylosing spondylitis. To note about this clonotype: Antigen unknown.

Trimming removed 3 bases from V and 0 bases from J, with 8 bases in between. The germline V gene encodes CDR1 SNHLY and CDR2 FYNNEI. The CDR3 has 14 amino acids. TCRdb called the 5' RACE reads again in MiXCR, with one record for every CDR3 protein. This repertoire shows approximately 400,000 distinct CDR3 sequences, about a sixth found once; its top ten account for around 0.92%. The study's findings and limits: Ankylosing spondylitis blood appeared to carry a characteristic TCR beta motif of roughly eight highly homologous variants. Prior work had noted some motif variants in reactive arthritis blood and synovial fluid. According to the report, clones linked to the disease were significantly enriched in matched synovial fluid samples taken from ankylosing spondylitis patients.

V is TRBV2 and J is TRBJ2-5; weak D call: TRBD2 (5 bases). Source material: blood, either unsorted or a sorted T cell fraction (not recorded which). The sequence was collected from a male donor with ankylosing spondylitis. CDR3 bases: TGTGCCAGCAGTGACATCGGGAACCAAGAGACCCAGTACTTC. Encoded protein: CASSDIGNQETQYF.